Below are 32 T cell receptor beta chains sequenced from a single sample in a study of blood T cell repertoires in COVID-19. Data came from immunoSEQ multiplex PCR; TCRdb stores just in-frame clones and leaves some out. Counted here are hundreds of thousands of clones, about 86% occurring once; the ten biggest clones make up about 2.2%. Sequencing was done on a sample of peripheral blood. These receptors were collected from a young woman who had recovered from COVID-19.

The chain has TRBV5-1 and TRBJ2-1; D remains unclear. V lost 6 bases and J 4 bases, leaving 14 bases between the germline ends. This CDR3 spans 14 amino acids. Germline CDR1 and CDR2: SGHRS and YFSETQ. CDR3 loop: CASNSGRPYNEQFF. The CDR3 nucleotides are TGCGCCAGCAATTCAGGCAGGCCATACAATGAGCAGTTCTTC.

J is TRBJ2-7 and V is TRBV5-6; 9 bases are shared with TRBD1. V shed 2 bases and J 3 bases; nucleotides not matched to a gene: 3. The CDR3 is made up of 14 amino acids. Germline V lookup: CDR1 SGHDT, CDR2 YYEEEE. The CDR3: CASSFWDRDYEQYF. CDR3 DNA sequence: TGTGCCAGCAGCTTTTGGGACAGGGACTACGAGCAGTACTTC.

V is TRBV29-1 and J is TRBJ2-4; TRBD1 matches 10 bases. Per germline, CDR1 SQVTM and CDR2 ANQGSEA. CDR3 length: 20 residues. V lost 0 bases to trimming and J lost 0 bases; unmatched junction nucleotides: 14. The CDR3 spells CSVEDWPGQGESLAKNIQYF. The CDR3 DNA reads as TGCAGCGTTGAAGATTGGCCCGGACAGGGGGAGTCCCTAGCCAAAAACATTCAGTACTTC. Variable domain in full (rest from reference TRBV29-1 and TRBJ2-4): SAVISQKPSRDICQRGTSLTIQCQVDSQVTMMFWYRQQPGQSLTLIATANQGSEATYESGFVIDKFPISRPNLTFSTLTVSNMSPEDSSIYLCSVEDWPGQGESLAKNIQYFGAGTRLSVL.

V and J are TRBV5-1 and TRBJ1-5, with D possibly being TRBD1 (6 bases). V was shortened by 4 bases and J by 6 bases, with 14 bases between the two germline ends. The CDR3 runs 14 residues. Looked up from germline, CDR1 is SGHRS and CDR2 is YFSETQ. The CDR3 DNA sequence: TGCGCCAGCAGCGTGACAGGTCAGGGTCAGCCCCAGCATTTT. This codes for CASSVTGQGQPQHF.

V is TRBV23-1 and J is TRBJ2-1; D unclear. TRBV23-1 is flagged as an ORF with uncertain function. The CDR3 length is 16 residues. V dropped 3 bases and J dropped 5 bases, with 17 bases sitting between them. The chain's CDR3 is CASSHPAGAIDNEQFF. CDR3 bases: TGCGCCAGCAGTCACCCTGCAGGCGCTATTGACAATGAGCAGTTCTTC.

CDR3 sequence: CASSVAEYEQFF. For the CDR3, the DNA is TGTGCCAGCAGCGTTGCAGAATATGAGCAGTTCTTC. The chain combines TRBV9 with TRBJ2-1; the D is unclear. V was clipped by 2 bases and J by 8 bases, with 8 bases between them. This CDR3 has 12 amino acids. CDR1 and CDR2 from the germline V gene are SGDLS and YYNGEE.

The genes are TRBV27 and TRBJ1-2, with TRBD1 matching over 10 bases. CDR1 and CDR2 from the germline V gene are MNHEY and SMNVEV (reference sequence). There are 15 residues in the CDR3. V trimming: 5 bases; J trimming: 6 bases; junction bases outside the gene matches: 9. CDR3 residues: CASSLQSGTGDGYTF. In nucleotides, the CDR3 is TGTGCCAGCAGTCTCCAATCCGGGACAGGGGATGGCTACACCTTC.

The chain links TRBV27 to TRBJ2-7; D perhaps matches TRBD2 (7 bases). The CDR3 runs to 14 residues. Trimming shortened V by 6 bases and J by 5 bases, and 17 bases separated the two germline ends. Germline CDR1 and CDR2: MNHEY and SMNVEV (reference sequence). CDR3 DNA: TGTGCCAGCAGAGGGGGGAGGGCCCTCGACGAGCAGTACTTC. The encoded protein is CASRGGRALDEQYF.

This clone was observed a single time. The V gene is TRBV12-3 or TRBV12-4, the J gene TRBJ1-1; a possible D gene is TRBD1 (5 bases). The CDR3 has 13 residues. V was shortened by 6 bases and J by 1 base, with 9 bases between the two germline ends. The CDR3 spells CASSQGWNTEAFF. DNA of the CDR3: TGTGCCAGCAGCCAGGGATGGAACACTGAAGCTTTCTTT.

This chain links TRBV9 with TRBJ1-1; D gene uncertain. CDR1 and CDR2 from the germline V gene are SGDLS and YYNGEE. The CDR3 runs 14 residues. V was cut by 0 bases and J by 1 base, with 7 bases left in between. The CDR3 sequence: CASSVERENTEAFF. The CDR3, as DNA: TGTGCCAGCAGCGTAGAGAGGGAGAACACTGAAGCTTTCTTT. Combining the CDR3 with reference TRBV9 and TRBJ1-1 gives the whole variable domain DSGVTQTPKHLITATGQRVTLRCSPRSGDLSVYWYQQSLDQGLQFLIQYYNGEERAKGNILERFSAQQFPDLHSELNLSSLELGDSALYFCASSVERENTEAFFGQGTRLTVV.

About this clone itself: A read error may account for a junction end that differs from germline. The chain has TRBV7-2 and TRBJ2-6, with TRBD2 matching over 9 bases. The CDR3 length is 19 residues. Looked up from germline, CDR1 is SGHTA and CDR2 is FQGNSA. CDR3 in amino acids: CASSLAPSGTLLGANVLTF. The CDR3 nucleotides are TGTGCCAGCAGTTTAGCCCCTAGCGGGACCCTCTTAGGGGCCAACGTCCTGACTTTC.

The rearrangement links TRBV2 to TRBJ2-7; 12 bases agree with TRBD1. The CDR3 is 15 residues long. The V segment lost 7 bases and the J segment 5 bases; nucleotides outside the gene matches: 9. Looked up from germline, CDR1 is SNHLY and CDR2 is FYNNEI. As DNA, the CDR3 is TGTGCCAGCAAGTGGGGGACAGGGGGCTCTAACGAGCAGTACTTC. Protein sequence: CASKWGTGGSNEQYF.

This rearrangement joins TRBV27 to TRBJ1-5; TRBD1 is a possible D gene (5 bases). Germline V CDR1 and CDR2: MNHEY, SMNVEV (reference sequence). Deletions cut 6 bases from V and 2 bases from J, with 11 bases between. CDR3 length: 14 amino acids. CDR3 DNA sequence: TGTGCCAGCAGGTTTGGGGCCGGCAATCAGCCCCAGCATTTT. This codes for CASRFGAGNQPQHF.

The chain joins TRBV6-6 to TRBJ1-2; 8 nucleotides agree with TRBD1. V trimming: 11 bases; J trimming: 5 bases; junction bases outside the gene matches: 16. The germline gives CDR1 MNHNY, CDR2 SVGAGI (reference sequence). CDR3 size: 15 residues. Written as DNA, the CDR3 is TGTGCCGCCCAGGGGGCCGCCCAGACGATTTATGGCTACACCTTC. Encoded protein: CAAQGAAQTIYGYTF.

The rearrangement links TRBV30 to TRBJ1-5, with D possibly being TRBD1 (6 bases). Germline values: CDR1 GTSNPN, CDR2 SVGIG (reference sequence). This CDR3 has 15 amino acids. Trimming removed 2 bases from V and 1 base from J, with 12 bases in between. For the CDR3, the DNA is TGTGCCTGGAGTCCGCGAGGGGGAAGCAATCAGCCCCAGCATTTT. Translation: CAWSPRGGSNQPQHF.

V is TRBV28 and J is TRBJ1-4; no clear D gene. Germline lookup yields CDR1 MDHEN and CDR2 SYDVKM. The V gene lost 5 bases and the J gene lost 2 bases, with 9 bases spanning the gap. CDR3 size: 14 residues. CDR3 coding DNA: TGTGCCAGCAGTCTGACCGGGACTAATGAAAAACTGTTTTTT. Protein sequence: CASSLTGTNEKLFF.

CDR3 bases: TGTGCCAGCAGCCCCACGGTAGGGGTCTCCTACAATGAGCAGTTCTTC. This encodes CASSPTVGVSYNEQFF. The chain joins TRBV7-3 to TRBJ2-1, with D possibly TRBD1 on 5 matching bases. Germline V gene data show CDR1 as SGHTA and CDR2 as FQGTGA. Trimming removed 5 bases at V and 0 bases at J, with 14 bases between. The length of the CDR3 is 16 residues.

The chain joins TRBV12-5 to TRBJ1-3; possibly TRBD1 for D (5 bases). The CDR3 length is 17 residues. CDR1 is LGHNT and CDR2 is FRNRAP in the germline V gene. With 7 bases removed from V and 0 bases from J, the gap between germline ends came to 19 bases. CDR3 sequence reads: CASAAILGRNSGNTIYF. CDR3 bases: TGTGCTAGTGCCGCGATCCTGGGGCGGAACTCTGGAAACACCATATATTTT.

The chain employs TRBV5-3 and TRBJ2-1, with 10 bases identical to TRBD2. TRBV5-3 is designated an ORF whose function remains uncertain. The CDR3 extends over 19 amino acids. V lost 4 bases, J lost 10 bases, and 23 bases stayed unmatched. The CDR3 coding sequence is TGTGCCAGAAGCCTGGGAGGAGGGATGGTAGCGGGGGGCCCCGGAGAGCAGTTCTTC. Translated: CARSLGGGMVAGGPGEQFF.

The count of this clone is one. J is TRBJ2-7 and V is TRBV11-2, with TRBD2 identical over 10 bases. Per the germline V gene, CDR1 is SGHAT and CDR2 is FQNNGV. J lost 3 bases, V lost 1 base, and 3 bases had no gene match. The CDR3 is made up of 15 amino acids. CDR3 loop: CASSLVLAGDYEQYF. Here the CDR3 DNA reads TGTGCCAGCAGCTTAGTTCTAGCGGGAGACTACGAGCAGTACTTC. The full variable domain, completed using reference TRBV11-2 and TRBJ2-7, is EAGVAQSPRYKIIEKRQSVAFWCNPISGHATLYWYQQILGQGPKLLIQFQNNGVVDDSQLPKDRFSAERLKGVDSTLKIQPAKLEDSAVYLCASSLVLAGDYEQYFGPGTRLTVT.

Comment on this clone: This CDR3 is also generated by other DNA sequences in the sample. The CDR3 here is CASSIAGGPNEQFF. CDR3 DNA: TGTGCCAGTAGTATAGCGGGGGGGCCCAATGAGCAGTTCTTC. The V gene is TRBV19, the J gene TRBJ2-1, with TRBD2 matching over 8 bases. Germline V gene lookup returns CDR1 LNHDA and CDR2 SQIVND (reference sequence). V dropped 1 base and J dropped 6; count of bases not matched to a gene: 2. The CDR3 runs 14 residues.

In nucleotides, the CDR3 is TGCAGCGTCAGGACAGGCTTCGGGGACTATGGCTACACCTTC. Encoded protein: CSVRTGFGDYGYTF. This chain connects TRBV29-1 to TRBJ1-2; 7 bases agree with TRBD1. J lost 3 bases, V lost 6 bases, and 10 bases had no gene match. Germline CDR1 is SQVTM and CDR2 is ANQGSEA. This CDR3 is built from 14 residues. Full variable domain (remainder filled in from reference TRBV29-1 and TRBJ1-2): SAVISQKPSRDICQRGTSLTIQCQVDSQVTMMFWYRQQPGQSLTLIATANQGSEATYESGFVIDKFPISRPNLTFSTLTVSNMSPEDSSIYLCSVRTGFGDYGYTFGSGTRLTVV.

This clone was counted once. J is TRBJ2-7 and V is TRBV4-1, with 7 bases fitting TRBD2. V trimming: 2 bases; J trimming: 4 bases; junction bases outside the gene matches: 5. Germline values: CDR1 MGHRA, CDR2 YSYEKL. The CDR3 extends over 14 amino acids. Here the CDR3 DNA reads TGCGCCAGCAGCCAAAGCGCGGGAGCATACGAGCAGTACTTC. Amino acids: CASSQSAGAYEQYF.

The V call is TRBV3-1 (or the pseudogene TRBV3-2), the J call TRBJ2-1; 10 bases agree with TRBD2. The CDR3 runs 15 residues. Germline CDR1 reads LGHDT; CDR2 reads YNNKEL (reference sequence). The junction had 7 bases not matched to a gene; V was cut back by 6 bases and J by 5 bases. The CDR3 DNA follows: TGTGCCAGCAGAAAGCTAGCGGGGGCCCACAATGAGCAGTTCTTC. Its translation is CASRKLAGAHNEQFF.

This chain uses TRBV28 with TRBJ1-4; D gene uncertain. This CDR3 region has 17 residues. Trimming stripped 5 bases from V and 4 bases from J, with 20 bases between. Germline loops: CDR1 MDHEN, CDR2 SYDVKM. The chain's CDR3 is CASSPPGFSSFNEKLFF. The CDR3 DNA reads as TGTGCCAGCAGTCCCCCGGGATTTAGCTCGTTTAATGAAAAACTGTTTTTT.

The chain recombines TRBV29-1 with TRBJ1-2; 7 bases line up with TRBD1. Germline trimming cut 6 bases from V and 6 bases from J; bases unmatched to any gene: 7. Germline V gene data show CDR1 as SQVTM and CDR2 as ANQGSEA. CDR3 length equals 12 residues. Written as DNA, the CDR3 is TGCAGCGTCGCAACAGGGGCCGATGGCTACACCTTC. Translation gives CSVATGADGYTF.

This clone was recorded once. The V call is TRBV29-1, the J call TRBJ1-1; 11 bases are shared with TRBD1. There are 14 residues in the CDR3. Losses at the gene ends were 6 bases for V and 1 base for J; bases not matched to a gene: 4. Germline CDR1 SQVTM, CDR2 ANQGSEA. The CDR3 region is CSVRDRGKNTEAFF. The CDR3 DNA sequence: TGCAGCGTAAGGGACAGGGGGAAGAACACTGAAGCTTTCTTT.

This sequence joins TRBV6-5 and TRBJ2-2; 10 nucleotides line up with TRBD2. V was pared by 7 bases and J by 4 bases, with 6 bases of the junction left unmatched. The CDR3 sequence is 15 residues long. Germline-derived CDR1 and CDR2 are MNHEY and SVGAGI. This CDR3 reads CASTSGRGGTGELFF. The CDR3 DNA reads as TGTGCCAGCACGAGCGGGAGGGGTGGCACCGGGGAGCTGTTTTTT.

This sequence joins TRBV6-1 and TRBJ1-4; TRBD1 agrees at 7 bases. CDR1 and CDR2 from the germline V gene are MNHNS and SASEGT. V shed 1 base, J shed 7 bases, and the junction held 6 bases outside the gene matches. The CDR3 contains 15 residues. CDR3 region: CASSEGGQRSEKLFF. CDR3 DNA sequence: TGTGCCAGCAGTGAAGGGGGACAGAGAAGTGAAAAACTGTTTTTT.

The chain employs TRBV9 and TRBJ2-1; 7 positions agree with TRBD2. The CDR3 runs 19 residues. Germline loops: CDR1 SGDLS, CDR2 YYNGEE. Germline trimming cut 3 bases from V and 4 bases from J; bases unmatched to any gene: 19. CDR3 in amino acids: CASSAGRKRASGLYNEQFF. DNA of the CDR3: TGTGCCAGCAGCGCCGGTCGGAAACGGGCTAGCGGACTTTACAATGAGCAGTTCTTC.

As DNA, the CDR3 is TGTGCCAGCAGCCCACCCCAGGGGTTGTCCTATAATTCACCCCTCCACTTT. Protein product: CASSPPQGLSYNSPLHF. The chain carries TRBV7-9 and TRBJ1-6; a possible D gene is TRBD1 (6 bases). CDR3 size: 17 residues. The germline V gene has CDR1 SEHNR and CDR2 FQNEAQ (reference sequence). V dropped 5 bases and J dropped 1 base, with 15 bases sitting between them.

This clone was recorded a few times. The V gene is TRBV10-3, the J gene TRBJ1-1; D call uncertain. Trimming took 0 bases from V and 7 from J, leaving 6 bases between them. This CDR3 region has 12 residues. Germline V gene lookup returns CDR1 ENHRY and CDR2 SYGVKD. The CDR3 DNA reads as TGTGCCATCAGTGAGTCTACCTATGAAGCTTTCTTT. Translation: CAISESTYEAFF.